These 30 T cell receptor beta chains were all obtained from the same sample, sequenced in a study of T cells after yellow fever vaccination. TCRdb used MiXCR to reprocess the 5' RACE reads, holding one entry per CDR3 protein. This table holds a few hundred thousand distinct CDR3 sequences, 4.1% found once. Sequences were derived from PBMCs, sampled 5 days after the yellow fever booster vaccination. The receptors shown here come from a man in his late teens or twenties who received the YFV17D yellow fever vaccine.

This clonotype has just a few counts. This sequence joins TRBV7-2 and TRBJ2-1; 9 positions agree with TRBD2. This CDR3 region has 16 residues. CDR1 is SGHTA, CDR2 FQGNSA, per germline. The V and J ends lost 1 base and 6 bases, in that order; junction bases with no gene match: 7. CDR3 in amino acids: CASSLVAGAGLNEQFF. DNA for the CDR3: TGTGCCAGCAGCTTAGTAGCGGGGGCTGGCCTCAATGAGCAGTTCTTC.

As to this clonotype: One end of the junction does not line up with germline, which may come from a read error. The J gene is TRBJ1-6, the V gene TRBV28, with D unclear. The CDR3 covers 14 residues. Per the germline V gene, CDR1 is MDHEN and CDR2 is SYDVKM. The CDR3 region is CASSLWDRETESYF. The CDR3 DNA reads as TGTGCCAGCAGTTTATGGGACCGGGAGACGGAATCTTACTTT.

This clonotype was counted between two and nine times. The chain is built from TRBV20-1 and TRBJ1-5; D not resolved. The CDR3 length is 14 residues. V gave up 3 bases and J gave up 0 bases, with 9 bases separating them. Germline assignment: CDR1 DFQATT and CDR2 SNEGSKA (reference sequence). This CDR3 reads CSASSQVSNQPQHF. The CDR3 coding sequence is TGCAGTGCTAGCTCACAAGTTAGCAATCAGCCCCAGCATTTT.

In its sample, this clonotype was seen many times. DNA of the CDR3: TGTGCCAGCAGTCCTCGGGGGCTAGCCAAAAACATTCAGTACTTC. This codes for CASSPRGLAKNIQYF. V is TRBV27 and J is TRBJ2-4; D is perhaps TRBD1 or TRBD2 (6 bases each). This CDR3 comprises 15 residues. Per the germline V gene, CDR1 is MNHEY and CDR2 is SMNVEV (reference sequence). Trimming left V 5 bases short and J 0 bases short, with 11 bases between.

About this clonotype: One end of the junction fails to match germline, which may point to a read error. The gene calls are TRBV7-7 and TRBJ2-1; TRBD2 matches at 9 bases. This CDR3 is built from 15 residues. CDR1 and CDR2 from the germline V gene are SSHAT and FNYEAQ (reference sequence). The chain's CDR3 is CASSPSQAGGTEQFF. Here the CDR3 DNA reads TGTGCTAGCAGCCCATCCCAAGCGGGGGGCACTGAGCAGTTCTTC.

This clonotype was seen a handful of times. V gene TRBV4-3 combines with J gene TRBJ1-4; D remains unclear. Trimming removed 1 base from V and 8 bases from J, with 14 bases in between. The germline V gene encodes CDR1 LGHNA and CDR2 YSLEER. The CDR3 is 15 amino acids. CDR3 in amino acids: CASSQGSAQGEKLFF. CDR3 DNA sequence: TGCGCCAGCAGCCAAGGTTCGGCACAAGGGGAAAAACTGTTTTTT.

This clonotype was found a few times. The gene calls are TRBV6-6 and TRBJ1-6; tentatively, D is TRBD1 (5 bases). Germline V CDR1 and CDR2: MNHNY, SVGAGI (reference sequence). CDR3 length: 15 residues. Trimming stripped 0 bases from V and 8 bases from J, with 11 bases between. CDR3 bases: TGTGCCAGCAGTTACTCAAAGTTGGGGGATTCACCCCTCCACTTT. Its protein product is CASSYSKLGDSPLHF.

In its sample, this clonotype was seen many times. The V gene is TRBV20-1, the J gene TRBJ1-1, with 8 bases lining up with TRBD1. After removal of 5 bases from V and 3 bases from J, the junction contained 5 bases not matched to a gene. CDR1 DFQATT and CDR2 SNEGSKA come from the germline V gene (reference sequence). The length of the CDR3 is 13 residues. The CDR3 DNA reads TGCAGTGCTGGACAGGGACGGGACACTGAAGCTTTCTTT. Encoded protein: CSAGQGRDTEAFF.

This clonotype was counted ten times or more. The CDR3 loop reads CASSLSAGRDPNTGELFF. In nucleotides, the CDR3 is TGTGCCAGCAGCTTATCTGCTGGCAGGGATCCGAACACCGGGGAGCTGTTTTTT. The gene calls are TRBV7-6 and TRBJ2-2; D perhaps matches TRBD1 (5 bases). V was pared by 2 bases and J by 0 bases, with 16 bases between. The CDR3 consists of 18 residues. The germline V gene has CDR1 SGHVS and CDR2 FNYEAQ. Complete variable domain (other parts from reference TRBV7-6 and TRBJ2-2): GAGVSQSPRYKVTKRGQDVALRCDPISGHVSLYWYRQALGQGPEFLTYFNYEAQQDKSGLPNDRFSAERPEGSISTLTIQRTEQRDSAMYRCASSLSAGRDPNTGELFFGEGSRLTVL.

This clonotype was seen only a few times. Here the CDR3 reads CASERQGTNEKLFF. CDR3 in DNA: TGTGCCAGCGAAAGACAGGGAACGAATGAAAAACTGTTTTTT. The chain uses TRBV2 and TRBJ1-4; 7 positions agree with TRBD1. V trimming: 8 bases; J trimming: 5 bases; junction bases outside the gene matches: 8. The CDR3 is made up of 14 amino acids. Germline V CDR1 and CDR2: SNHLY, FYNNEI.

This clonotype was seen a handful of times. This sequence joins TRBV7-2 and TRBJ1-5; 10 bases match TRBD1. This CDR3 spans 16 amino acids. V gave up 1 base and J gave up 3 bases; unmatched junction bases: 3. CDR1 is SGHTA, CDR2 FQGNSA, per germline. DNA of the CDR3: TGTGCCAGCAGCTTAGTGGGGACAGGGGCCAATCAGCCCCAGCATTTT. Protein: CASSLVGTGANQPQHF.

This clonotype was found a few times. This chain links TRBV4-3 with TRBJ1-2; D uncertain. V lost 2 bases and J lost 2, with 12 bases in between. Germline loops: CDR1 LGHNA, CDR2 YSLEER. CDR3 size: 15 residues. In DNA form, the CDR3 reads TGCGCCAGCAGCCAATTCCGTCGGATGAACTATGGCTACACCTTC. Translating gives CASSQFRRMNYGYTF.

In its sample, this clonotype was seen a few times. J is TRBJ1-2 and V is TRBV5-1; no clear D. This CDR3 is built from 14 residues. V was shortened by 1 base and J by 0 bases, with 7 bases between the two germline ends. CDR1 and CDR2 (germline): SGHRS, YFSETQ. The CDR3 nucleotides are TGCGCCAGCAGCTTGCCAGCCTCTAACTATGGCTACACCTTC. It is translated as CASSLPASNYGYTF.

This clonotype was detected a few times. The genes are TRBV2 and TRBJ1-6; D remains ambiguous. Germline V gene data show CDR1 as SNHLY and CDR2 as FYNNEI. This CDR3 is 14 amino acids long. The germline V and J ends were trimmed by 6 bases and 7 bases, with 13 bases remaining between them. The CDR3: CASRGSGWNSPLHF. The CDR3 region has the DNA TGTGCCAGCAGGGGGTCGGGGTGGAATTCACCCCTCCACTTT.

The rearrangement links TRBV18 to TRBJ1-6; 10 nucleotides agree with TRBD1. The CDR3 length is 14 residues. Germline CDR1 KGHSH, CDR2 LQKENI. The J segment lost 9 bases and the V segment lost 3 bases, leaving 2 bases of the junction unmatched. Written as DNA, the CDR3 is TGTGCCAGCTCACCGGGACAGGGGTTTTCACCCCTCCACTTT. Encoded protein: CASSPGQGFSPLHF.

This chain links TRBV29-1 with TRBJ2-2; no clear D gene. The CDR3 is made up of 13 amino acids. The V and J ends lost 5 bases and 2 bases respectively, with 9 bases between them. Germline values: CDR1 SQVTM, CDR2 ANQGSEA. The CDR3 here is CSVQTRNTGELFF. For the CDR3, the DNA is TGCAGCGTTCAGACTCGCAACACCGGGGAGCTGTTTTTT.

This clonotype was observed a handful of times. J is TRBJ1-1 and V is TRBV5-1, with a weak D call TRBD1 (6 bases). The CDR3 sequence is 17 residues long. CDR1 and CDR2 (germline): SGHRS, YFSETQ. The germline V and J ends were trimmed by 5 bases and 1 base, with 21 bases remaining between them. The CDR3 reads CASSRIPGGRQNTEAFF. The CDR3 DNA reads TGCGCCAGCAGTAGAATCCCTGGGGGCAGACAGAACACTGAAGCTTTCTTT.

With regard to this clonotype: The germline gene is not matched at one end of the junction; a read error may be the cause. This rearrangement joins TRBV28 to TRBJ2-7; 10 bases are shared with TRBD1. Germline V gene data show CDR1 as MDHEN and CDR2 as SYDVKM. The CDR3 contains 16 residues. CDR3 loop: CASSFPDRGGSYEQNF. The CDR3 nucleotides read TGTGCCAGCAGTTTCCCGGACAGGGGGGGCTCCTACGAGCAGAACTTC.

The chain uses TRBV18 and TRBJ1-1; D is perhaps TRBD1 (5 bases). Looked up from germline, CDR1 is KGHSH and CDR2 is LQKENI. Trimming pared 4 bases from V and 1 base from J, leaving 13 bases between. The CDR3 extends over 15 amino acids. The CDR3 nucleotides read TGTGCCAGCTCACTCCGGGGCCCCAAGAACACTGAAGCTTTCTTT. It specifies CASSLRGPKNTEAFF. Based on the CDR3 plus reference TRBV18 and TRBJ1-1, the full variable domain is NAGVMQNPRHLVRRRGQEARLRCSPMKGHSHVYWYRQLPEEGLKFMVYLQKENIIDESGMPKERFSAEFPKEGPSILRIQQVVRGDSAAYFCASSLRGPKNTEAFFGQGTRLTVV.

The chain joins TRBV7-9 to TRBJ2-3; 8 bases are a match to TRBD2. CDR3 length: 15 residues. Per the germline V gene, CDR1 is SEHNR and CDR2 is FQNEAQ (reference sequence). V dropped 4 bases and J dropped 3; count of bases not matched to a gene: 6. The CDR3 DNA follows: TGTGCCAGCAGCTCAGCGGGGGCCGTGACAGATACGCAGTATTTT. Translating it yields CASSSAGAVTDTQYF.

This clonotype was counted between two and nine times. The chain carries TRBV12-3 or TRBV12-4 and TRBJ2-1; D remains ambiguous. V lost 7 bases, J lost 2 bases, and 9 bases lay in between. The CDR3 contains 13 residues. CDR3 DNA sequence: TGTGCCAGCAAGAAGGCAACCTACAATGAGCAGTTCTTC. As protein: CASKKATYNEQFF.

This clonotype has more than one count but fewer than ten. The V and J genes are TRBV10-3 and TRBJ2-1; a weak D match, TRBD2 (8 bases). This CDR3 spans 14 amino acids. Germline CDR1 ENHRY, CDR2 SYGVKD. Trimming took 10 bases from V and 5 from J, leaving 18 bases between them. In DNA form, the CDR3 reads TGTGCCACCGGGGGGGACAGTGAGGACAATGAGCAGTTCTTC. Protein product: CATGGDSEDNEQFF.

The V call is TRBV7-6, the J call TRBJ2-3; no clear D. The CDR3 is 14 residues long. Germline V gene lookup returns CDR1 SGHVS and CDR2 FNYEAQ. The V gene lost 0 bases and the J gene lost 0 bases, with 4 bases spanning the gap. The CDR3 protein is CASSLAKSTDTQYF. The CDR3 DNA is TGTGCCAGCAGCTTAGCAAAAAGCACAGATACGCAGTATTTT.

This clonotype has a count of ten or more. The V gene is TRBV10-3, the J gene TRBJ2-7; weak D call: TRBD2 (5 bases). CDR1 and CDR2 (germline): ENHRY, SYGVKD. This CDR3 comprises 11 residues. CDR3 in amino acids: CAISSGYEHYV. DNA for the CDR3: TGTGCCATCAGTAGCGGCTACGAGCATTACGTC.

V is TRBV20-1 and J is TRBJ2-1, with 8 positions matching TRBD1. The CDR3 extends over 13 amino acids. Per the germline V gene, CDR1 is DFQATT and CDR2 is SNEGSKA (reference sequence). The ends lost 5 bases at V and 4 bases at J; junction bases unmatched: 4. CDR3 in amino acids: CSARQGPYNEQFF. CDR3 nucleotide sequence: TGCAGTGCTCGACAGGGGCCTTACAATGAGCAGTTCTTC.

The sample holds a few counts of this clonotype. The chain is built from TRBV29-1 and TRBJ1-1; D not resolved. The CDR3 extends over 11 amino acids. V lost 3 bases and J lost 7, with 9 bases in between. Germline CDR1 is SQVTM and CDR2 is ANQGSEA. This CDR3 is CSVDHQGEAFF. CDR3 in DNA: TGCAGCGTTGACCACCAAGGTGAAGCTTTCTTT.

The V gene is TRBV28, the J gene TRBJ2-5; 9 bases fit TRBD1. V gave up 4 bases and J gave up 6 bases; unmatched junction bases: 9. The germline V gene has CDR1 MDHEN and CDR2 SYDVKM. The CDR3 runs to 15 residues. CDR3 bases: TGTGCCAGCAGTTGGGCCTCAGGGACAGGGCAGACCCAGTACTTC. This gives the protein CASSWASGTGQTQYF.

This clonotype came up a few times. The chain carries TRBV7-8 and TRBJ1-5; 8 nucleotides agree with TRBD1. V lost 2 bases and J lost 3; bases outside the gene matches: 3. Germline CDR1 and CDR2: SGHVS and FQNEAQ. This CDR3 has 15 amino acids. DNA of the CDR3: TGTGCCAGCAGCTTATGGACAGGGCCCAATCAGCCCCAGCATTTT. Residues: CASSLWTGPNQPQHF. Combining the CDR3 with reference TRBV7-8 and TRBJ1-5 gives the whole variable domain GAGVSQSPRYKVAKRGQDVALRCDPISGHVSLFWYQQALGQGPEFLTYFQNEAQLDKSGLPSDRFFAERPEGSVSTLKIQRTQQEDSAVYLCASSLWTGPNQPQHFGDGTRLSIL.

This clonotype has a count of ten or more. One end of the junction fails to match germline, which may point to a read error. The CDR3 DNA reads TGCAGCGTTGAAGATGGGGACAGCGCCGACTTC. It is translated as CSVEDGDSADF. The chain is built from TRBV29-1 and TRBJ2-7; 7 bases match TRBD1. CDR3 length: 11 amino acids. The germline V gene has CDR1 SQVTM and CDR2 ANQGSEA.

This clonotype was seen ten or more times. This sequence joins TRBV7-2 and TRBJ2-5; the D is unclear. Germline CDR1 SGHTA, CDR2 FQGNSA. The CDR3 totals 13 residues. V lost 7 bases and J 5 bases, leaving 14 bases between the germline ends. CDR3 amino acids: CASTRRKPETQYF. In nucleotides, the CDR3 is TGTGCCAGCACCCGGCGGAAACCGGAGACCCAGTACTTC.